This record covers a single T cell receptor (beta chain). Its antigen remains unidentified. Generated by immunoSEQ multiplex PCR, the TCRdb table keeps only in-frame clones and is missing some. The sample contains some 37,000 clones, about three quarters of which appear only once. V dropped 8 bases and J dropped 7 bases, with 18 bases sitting between them. There are 12 residues in the CDR3. Per the germline V gene, CDR1 is SQVTM and CDR2 is ANQGSEA. The data stem from a study of pediatric ulcerative colitis. Notes on the study in general: Acute severe colitis showed lower rectal diversity from clonal expansions. Blood-derived T cells may be present in rectal pinch biopsies.

The rectum was sampled with one to two pinch biopsies at colonoscopy. The chain joins TRBV29-1 to TRBJ2-7; no clear D gene. The clonotype was recovered from a boy between 10 and 17 years old with moderate ulcerative colitis. The material sequenced was gut tissue. The CDR3, as DNA: TGCAGCACCCGGACGTTATCCGGGGAGCAGTACTTC. It specifies CSTRTLSGEQYF.